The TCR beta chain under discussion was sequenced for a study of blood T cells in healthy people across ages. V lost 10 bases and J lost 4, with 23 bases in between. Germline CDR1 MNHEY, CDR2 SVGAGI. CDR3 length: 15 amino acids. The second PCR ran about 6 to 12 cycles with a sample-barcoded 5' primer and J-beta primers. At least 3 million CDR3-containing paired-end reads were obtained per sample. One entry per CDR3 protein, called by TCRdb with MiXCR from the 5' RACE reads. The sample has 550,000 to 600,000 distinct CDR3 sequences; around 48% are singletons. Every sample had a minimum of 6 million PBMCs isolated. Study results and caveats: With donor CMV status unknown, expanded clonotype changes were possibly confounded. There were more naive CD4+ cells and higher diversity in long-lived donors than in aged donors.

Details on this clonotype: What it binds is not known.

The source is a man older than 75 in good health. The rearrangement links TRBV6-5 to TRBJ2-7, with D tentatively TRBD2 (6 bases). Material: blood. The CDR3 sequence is CATRNSGVLGYEQYF. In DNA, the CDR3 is TGTGCCACGAGAAACTCGGGGGTTTTGGGTTACGAGCAGTACTTC.